A selection of T cell receptor beta chains follows, all from one sample in a study of blood T cells in healthy people across ages. TCRdb analysed the 5' RACE reads with MiXCR anew, one entry per CDR3 protein. The sample records roughly 800,000 distinct CDR3 sequences, more than 45% being singletons. Sequencing input: blood. Receptors were obtained from a man aged 25 to 45 in good health. Both conserved end residues are part of each CDR3. The D gene is left open where the match is weak. Clone sizes are given selectively: once, few, many, or a class where the clone is expanded.

TRBJ2-7 | - | - | TRBV2 | TGTGCCAGCAGAGGACATGGGGAAGACGAGCAGTACTTC | CASRGHGEDEQYF
TRBJ2-3 | - | - | TRBV7-2 | TGTGCCAGCAGCTTCAGCGGTCCGGCGGCAGATACGCAGTATTTT | CASSFSGPAADTQYF
TRBJ2-4 | - | - | TRBV5-5 | TGTGCCAGCACCATGAGCGGGTTCGGCGGCAAAAACATTCAGTACTTC | CASTMSGFGGKNIQYF
TRBJ1-1 | - | - | TRBV29-1 | TGCAGCGGCGGGTGGTCCACTGAAGCTTTCTTT | CSGGWSTEAFF
TRBJ1-5 | - | - | TRBV20-1 | TGCAGTGCTAGAGATCTAGGTCTCAATCAGCCCCAGCATTTT | CSARDLGLNQPQHF
TRBJ2-1 | - | - | TRBV20-1 | TGCAGTGCTAGAGTTAGCGGTGCGTACAATGAGCAGTTCTTC | CSARVSGAYNEQFF
TRBJ1-2 | - | - | TRBV12-3/TRBV12-4 | TGTGCCAGCAGTGTACCTGGGGTGCCCTATGGCTACACCTTC | CASSVPGVPYGYTF
TRBJ2-5 | - | - | TRBV12-3/TRBV12-4 | TGTGCCAGCAGAGCAGGGGCCCAAGAGACCCAGTACTTC | CASRAGAQETQYF
TRBJ1-2 | - | TRBD1 | TRBV28 | TGTGCCAGCAGGAATACAGGGGATAACTATGGCTACACCTTC | CASRNTGDNYGYTF
TRBJ2-3 | few | - | TRBV7-2 | TGTGCCAGCAGCGACCAAAAGGGTTCTACAGATACGCAGTATTTT | CASSDQKGSTDTQYF
TRBJ2-7 | many | - | TRBV7-8 | TGTGCCAGCAGCTTGGCGGTTTACGAGCAGTACTTC | CASSLAVYEQYF
TRBJ2-5 | - | TRBD2 | TRBV4-2 | TGTGCCAGCAGCCAAGAACCAGCGGGGGGGCCTGGGGAGACCCAGTACTTC | CASSQEPAGGPGETQYF
TRBJ2-7 | few | - | TRBV2 | TGTGCCAGCAGACTCGCCGGGACAACCTACGAGCAGTACTTC | CASRLAGTTYEQYF
TRBJ1-1 | - | - | TRBV29-1 | TGCAGCGTTGTCGGTGTCGGGAGGACTGAAGCTTTCTTT | CSVVGVGRTEAFF
TRBJ1-5 | once | TRBD1 | TRBV9 | TGTGCCAGCAGCGCGTATACCGGGACAGAAAATCAGCCCCAGCATTTT | CASSAYTGTENQPQHF
TRBJ1-2 | - | - | TRBV28 | TGTGCCAGCAGTTTTTCCCTTTATGGCTACACCTTC | CASSFSLYGYTF
TRBJ1-6 | - | - | TRBV6-1 | TGTGCCAGCAGCAACAGGCACAGCTCCTATAATTCACCCCTCCACTTT | CASSNRHSSYNSPLHF
TRBJ2-6 | - | - | TRBV5-6 | TGTGCCAGCAGCCGAACCCTCTCTGGGGCCAACGTCCTGACTTTC | CASSRTLSGANVLTF
TRBJ1-2 | few | - | TRBV20-1 | TGCAGTGCTAGAGATCTGCAGAGCACTAACTATGGCTACACCTTC | CSARDLQSTNYGYTF
TRBJ2-1 | - | - | TRBV6-2/TRBV6-3 | TGTGCCAGCATCAGGACTAAGGGACTCGACGGCCATGAGCAGTTCTTC | CASIRTKGLDGHEQFF
TRBJ1-6 | once | TRBD1 | TRBV6-2/TRBV6-3 | TGTGCCAGCACACAGAGACAGGGATCGACACCCCTCTACTTT | CASTQRQGSTPLYF
TRBJ1-5 | - | - | TRBV12-3/TRBV12-4 | TGTGCCAGCAGTGTCTCCCCGGCGACCCAGCATTTT | CASSVSPATQHF
TRBJ2-1 | few | TRBD1 | TRBV20-1 | TGCAGTGCTAGCGCGACAGGGGGCGGCACAGGTGAGCAGTTCTTC | CSASATGGGTGEQFF
TRBJ2-1 | - | - | TRBV5-5 | TGTGCCAGCACTCAAACCGGTCAGAACTACAATGAGCAGTTCTTC | CASTQTGQNYNEQFF
TRBJ1-1 | - | - | TRBV28 | TGTGCCAGCAGTTTGAGTCAGGTGGGGAACACTGAAGCTTTCTTT | CASSLSQVGNTEAFF
TRBJ2-7 | once | TRBD2 | TRBV4-2 | TGTGCCAGCAGCCAAGTTCAGCGGGGTGGGGGCTCCTACGAGCAGTACTTC | CASSQVQRGGGSYEQYF
TRBJ2-7 | - | - | TRBV7-9 | TGTGCCAGCAGCTTAGAGAGGGTTTACTACGAGCAGTACTTC | CASSLERVYYEQYF
TRBJ2-5 | - | - | TRBV20-1 | TGCAGTGCTCAACGACAAGCCCGGGAGACCCAGTACTTC | CSAQRQARETQYF
TRBJ1-2 | - | - | TRBV24-1 | TGTGCCACCCTGGGCGAGACGCGGTCGGGCTACTATGGCTACACCTTC | CATLGETRSGYYGYTF
TRBJ2-7 | - | - | TRBV2 | TGTGCCAGCAAGGGAGGCTACTACGAGCAGTACTTC | CASKGGYYEQYF
TRBJ2-5 | many | TRBD2 | TRBV6-5 | TGTGCCAGCAGTTGGGGGACGGGGGGGACCCAGTACTTC | CASSWGTGGTQYF